This TCR beta chain comes out of a study of blood T cell repertoires in COVID-19. TCRdb's copy holds only in-frame clones and misses some; the assay was immunoSEQ multiplex PCR. The data contain around 700,000 clones, about 90% of them singletons. The CDR3 has 14 residues. The germline V gene has CDR1 LGHNA and CDR2 YNFKEQ. J lost 6 bases, V lost 3 bases, and 8 bases had no gene match. This TCR was sampled from a woman aged 18-29 years with acute or convalescent COVID-19. The sample consisted of peripheral blood. The J gene is TRBJ2-7, the V gene TRBV4-2; TRBD2 matches 7 bases. The DNA of the CDR3 is TGTGCCAGCAGCCAGGGATCGCGGGGGAGCGAGCAGTACTTC. Translated: CASSQGSRGSEQYF.